Listed here are 30 T cell receptor beta chains from one sample, sequenced in a study of monozygotic twins with inflammatory bowel disease. TCRdb reprocessed the 5' RACE reads and keeps a single row for each CDR3 protein, giving no DNA. Its table lists more than 300,000 distinct CDR3 sequences. The sequenced material came from blood. The receptors come from a human donor with ulcerative colitis or Crohn's disease, or a healthy co-twin of an affected twin (not recorded which).

V is TRBV27 and J is TRBJ2-3; TCRdb selects TRBD1, and the lack of DNA leaves this call unchecked. Germline loops: CDR1 MNHEY, CDR2 SMNVEV (reference sequence). The CDR3 sequence is 15 residues long. CDR3 region: CASSSQGRYADTQYF.

The chain is built from TRBV2 and TRBJ1-3; TCRdb selects TRBD1, and the lack of DNA leaves this call unchecked. This CDR3 has 16 amino acids. The germline V gene has CDR1 SNHLY and CDR2 FYNNEI. The CDR3 loop reads CASSLTRGRSGNTIYF.

This chain joins TRBV24-1 and TRBJ2-1; TCRdb designates TRBD2, a call that cannot be tested without DNA. Germline V CDR1 and CDR2: KGHDR, SFDVKD. The CDR3 has 16 residues. This chain's CDR3 is CATSDPGLAGRDEQFF.

CDR3 protein: CASSSAGFTEAFF. The chain carries TRBV5-1 and TRBJ1-1; TCRdb gives TRBD1 as the D gene, but with no DNA this cannot be confirmed. Germline V gene data show CDR1 as SGHRS and CDR2 as YFSETQ. The CDR3 is 13 amino acids.

This chain connects TRBV12-3 or TRBV12-4 to TRBJ2-4; TCRdb designates TRBD1, a call that cannot be tested without DNA. This CDR3 has 14 amino acids. The CDR3 loop reads CASTPSSRENIQYF.

The chain recombines TRBV4-3 with TRBJ2-5. CDR3 size: 13 residues. CDR1 LGHNA and CDR2 YSLEER come from the germline V gene. CDR3 loop: CASSQDPGETQYF.

This chain uses TRBV20-1 with TRBJ1-3; there is no DNA to check the TCRdb D call of TRBD1. Germline lookup yields CDR1 DFQATT and CDR2 SNEGSKA (reference sequence). CDR3 size: 13 residues. CDR3 in amino acids: CSAVRDPRDTIYF.

The chain recombines TRBV7-2 with TRBJ1-4; absent DNA, TCRdb's TRBD1 call cannot be checked. CDR1 SGHTA and CDR2 FQGNSA come from the germline V gene. The CDR3 runs 17 residues. The CDR3: CASSLALVDRVNEKLFF.

The chain uses TRBV12-3 or TRBV12-4 and TRBJ2-5; no DNA is available, so the TRBD2 call from TCRdb remains unchecked. The CDR3 is 12 residues long. The CDR3 here is CASSSHQETQYF.

The chain carries TRBV5-1 and TRBJ1-1; TCRdb picks TRBD1, but there is no DNA to check that call. CDR1 and CDR2 (germline): SGHRS, YFSETQ. The CDR3 covers 16 residues. CDR3 loop: CASSLAGTGDYTEAFF.

The J gene is TRBJ2-5, the V gene TRBV7-9. CDR3 length: 14 amino acids. Germline lookup yields CDR1 SEHNR and CDR2 FQNEAQ (reference sequence). This CDR3 is CASSLSLNQETQYF.

The CDR3 sequence is CASSLGTGASSYNEQFF. The rearrangement joins TRBV11-2 to TRBJ2-1; TCRdb proposes TRBD1, but this gene call is untestable without DNA. This CDR3 is built from 17 residues. Germline loops: CDR1 SGHAT, CDR2 FQNNGV.

CDR3 amino acids: CASSIGGAAYNEQFF. The V call is TRBV7-7, the J call TRBJ2-1; absent DNA, TCRdb's TRBD1 call cannot be checked. Germline V gives CDR1 SSHAT, CDR2 FNYEAQ (reference sequence). The length of the CDR3 is 15 residues. Supplemented by reference TRBV7-7 and TRBJ2-1, the full variable domain reads GAGVSQSPRYKVTKRGQDVTLRCDPISSHATLYWYQQALGQGPEFLTYFNYEAQPDKSGLPSDRFSAERPEGSISTLTIQRTEQRDSAMYRCASSIGGAAYNEQFFGPGTRLTVL.

The genes are TRBV27 and TRBJ2-3; TCRdb picks TRBD1, but there is no DNA to check that call. The CDR3 is 14 residues long. Germline CDR1 is MNHEY and CDR2 is SMNVEV (reference sequence). CDR3 loop: CASSDRASTDTQYF.

The genes are TRBV12-3 or TRBV12-4 and TRBJ2-1; TCRdb reports TRBD2, a call that lacks DNA to check it against. This CDR3 comprises 13 residues. The CDR3 reads CAMAGKWDNEQFF.

The chain has TRBV12-3 or TRBV12-4 and TRBJ1-1; the D call of TRBD1 rests on TCRdb alone, since no DNA is present to check it. The CDR3 is 13 amino acids. The CDR3 reads CASGNNRGPEAFF.

This chain connects TRBV12-3 or TRBV12-4 to TRBJ2-3; TCRdb indicates TRBD1, and absent DNA this call remains unverified. CDR3 size: 15 residues. The CDR3 is CASRAGTGSTDTQYF.

CDR3 sequence reads: CASSNRQGNQPQHF. J is TRBJ1-5 and V is TRBV6-5; lacking DNA, the TRBD1 call made by TCRdb goes unchecked. This CDR3 is 14 amino acids long. Germline values: CDR1 MNHEY, CDR2 SVGAGI.

V and J are TRBV29-1 and TRBJ1-2; TCRdb proposes TRBD1, but this gene call is untestable without DNA. CDR1 SQVTM and CDR2 ANQGSEA come from the germline V gene. The CDR3 length is 15 residues. This CDR3 reads CSVESRDTNSYGYTF. The full variable domain, rest sourced from reference TRBV29-1 and TRBJ1-2, is SAVISQKPSRDICQRGTSLTIQCQVDSQVTMMFWYRQQPGQSLTLIATANQGSEATYESGFVIDKFPISRPNLTFSTLTVSNMSPEDSSIYLCSVESRDTNSYGYTFGSGTRLTVV.

The chain combines TRBV4-3 with TRBJ2-5; TCRdb's D call, TRBD2, is unchecked because there is no DNA. The CDR3 is 16 residues long. Germline loops: CDR1 LGHNA, CDR2 YSLEER. CDR3 protein: CASSQDRGGIVKTQYF.

The chain links TRBV6-5 to TRBJ2-7; no DNA is available, so the TRBD1 call from TCRdb remains unchecked. There are 13 residues in the CDR3. From germline, CDR1 is MNHEY and CDR2 SVGAGI. CDR3 residues: CASSPDRVREQYF.

The chain employs TRBV5-1 and TRBJ1-2; with no DNA, the TCRdb D assignment of TRBD1 cannot be verified. The CDR3 loop spans 14 amino acids. Germline CDR1 reads SGHRS; CDR2 reads YFSETQ. CDR3 in amino acids: CASSADREAYGYTF.

The rearrangement joins TRBV2 to TRBJ2-3. This CDR3 is 14 amino acids long. The germline gives CDR1 SNHLY, CDR2 FYNNEI. The CDR3 spells CASSVRQSTDTQYF. The full variable domain, completed using reference TRBV2 and TRBJ2-3, is EPEVTQTPSHQVTQMGQEVILRCVPISNHLYFYWYRQILGQKVEFLVSFYNNEISEKSEIFDDQFSVERPDGSNFTLKIRSTKLEDSAMYFCASSVRQSTDTQYFGPGTRLTVL.

This chain uses TRBV6-2 or TRBV6-3 with TRBJ1-3; TCRdb calls TRBD1, which cannot be checked without DNA. Germline V CDR1 and CDR2: MNHEY, SVGEGT. The CDR3 consists of 18 residues. The CDR3 region is CASSWDFGDTPSGNTIYF.

The rearrangement links TRBV3-1 to TRBJ2-3; TCRdb reports TRBD2, a call that lacks DNA to check it against. Germline V gene sequence: CDR1 LGHDT, CDR2 YNNKEL (reference sequence). This CDR3 comprises 16 residues. The CDR3 protein is CASSQPSGLGPDTQYF.

The chain couples TRBV12-3 or TRBV12-4 to TRBJ2-2; with no DNA, the TCRdb D assignment of TRBD2 cannot be verified. The CDR3 consists of 16 residues. CDR3 in amino acids: CASTRTEAGRTGELFF.

The chain carries TRBV11-2 and TRBJ2-3; the D gene TCRdb calls, TRBD1, cannot be checked with no DNA. The CDR3 is made up of 18 amino acids. The germline V gene has CDR1 SGHAT and CDR2 FQNNGV. This CDR3 reads CASSLGLRTRRGADTQYF. The variable domain in full, completed from reference TRBV11-2 and TRBJ2-3, reads EAGVAQSPRYKIIEKRQSVAFWCNPISGHATLYWYQQILGQGPKLLIQFQNNGVVDDSQLPKDRFSAERLKGVDSTLKIQPAKLEDSAVYLCASSLGLRTRRGADTQYFGPGTRLTVL.

The J gene is TRBJ2-6, the V gene TRBV29-1; TCRdb's D call, TRBD1, is unchecked because there is no DNA. CDR3 length equals 14 residues. CDR1 is SQVTM and CDR2 is ANQGSEA in the germline V gene. The CDR3 here is CSVAVGTGANVLTF.

V is TRBV20-1 and J is TRBJ2-7; absent DNA, TCRdb's TRBD1 call cannot be checked. Germline CDR1 DFQATT, CDR2 SNEGSKA (reference sequence). This CDR3 is 13 amino acids long. The CDR3: CSARTGNNYEQYF.

This chain connects TRBV6-5 to TRBJ1-2; TCRdb selects TRBD1, and the lack of DNA leaves this call unchecked. The CDR3 sequence is 15 residues long. Looked up from germline, CDR1 is MNHEY and CDR2 is SVGAGI. CDR3 sequence reads: CASSYTPDRVFGYTF.